The source of this T cell receptor beta chain is a study of regulatory T cells in long-lasting Graves disease. Study background: A definition of persistent Graves' disease required over 5 years of antithyroid drugs plus positive TSH receptor antibodies. Broader study findings: Fewer public clonotypes were shared by new patients (just under 1,000) than by persistent patients (about 2,700).

Time point noted: persistent/refractory GD, antithyroid drugs over 5 years with positive TRAb. Extracted PBMC RNA gave rise to the TCR library. Per American Thyroid Association guidelines, Graves' disease was diagnosed. Those enrolled as patients came out of an endocrinology department in Xi'an, China. This clonotype came up a few times. Antigen unknown. In building TCR beta libraries, iRepertoire HTBI primers were used together with Arm-PCR of CDR3 regions. A single record per CDR3 protein comes from TCRdb applying MiXCR to the multiplex PCR reads. The table has approximately 290,000 distinct CDR3 sequences, roughly 21% seen once. Losses at the gene ends were 2 bases for V and 7 bases for J; bases not matched to a gene: 7. Germline V gives CDR1 MNHEY, CDR2 SVGEGT. This CDR3 contains 16 residues.

The sample was peripheral blood mononuclear cells (PBMCs), taken when the disease was refractory, from a patient treated with antithyroid drugs. The chain employs TRBV6-2 or TRBV6-3 and TRBJ1-6; 8 bases agree with TRBD1. This TCR was recovered from a female donor with Graves disease. DNA for the CDR3: TGTGCCAGCAGTTACGGGACAGGCCTTTCCAATTCACCCCTCCACTTT. Translated: CASSYGTGLSNSPLHF.